Following are 17 T cell receptor beta chains from one sample sequenced in a study of blood T cell repertoires in COVID-19. The protocol was immunoSEQ multiplex PCR, while the TCRdb copy is restricted to in-frame clones and leaves out a portion. The sample consists of about 180,000 clones, 65% to 85% of them appearing once. Specimen: peripheral blood. Source of these receptors: a woman aged 40 to 50 with COVID-19, enrolled during active disease.

The chain uses TRBV7-9 and TRBJ1-2; D is perhaps TRBD1 (5 bases). Per germline, CDR1 SEHNR and CDR2 FQNEAQ (reference sequence). V was trimmed by 0 bases and J by 4 bases, leaving 12 bases between them. The CDR3 runs 15 residues. The CDR3 region has the DNA TGTGCCAGCAGCTTAGCGAATACGGGGGTCTATGGCTACACCTTC. Translated: CASSLANTGVYGYTF.

This rearrangement joins TRBV5-5 to TRBJ2-7; 9 bases align to TRBD1. Germline CDR1 SGHKS, CDR2 YYEKEE (reference sequence). V shed 3 bases, J shed 3 bases, and the junction held 4 bases outside the gene matches. This CDR3 contains 14 residues. The CDR3 sequence is CASSYPDRGYEQYF. CDR3 DNA: TGTGCCAGCAGCTACCCGGACAGGGGCTACGAGCAGTACTTC.

The chain employs TRBV19 and TRBJ1-1; a possible D gene is TRBD1 (5 bases). The CDR3 runs 16 residues. Looked up from germline, CDR1 is LNHDA and CDR2 is SQIVND (reference sequence). The germline V and J ends were trimmed by 3 bases and 0 bases, with 14 bases remaining between them. CDR3 loop: CASSMNSGNMNTEAFF. CDR3 in DNA: TGTGCCAGTAGTATGAATTCAGGGAACATGAACACTGAAGCTTTCTTT.

This chain links TRBV7-7 with TRBJ2-2; possibly TRBD1 for D (7 bases). This CDR3 is built from 13 residues. The germline gives CDR1 SSHAT, CDR2 FNYEAQ (reference sequence). The CDR3 DNA reads TGTGCTAGCGGAGCAGGGGGCACCGGGGAGCTGTTTTTT. Translation: CASGAGGTGELFF.

This chain links TRBV12-3 or TRBV12-4 with TRBJ2-7; possibly TRBD1 for D (5 bases). V lost 6 bases to trimming and J lost 2 bases, with 11 bases between them. The CDR3 has 13 residues. The CDR3 region is CASSPGRAYEQYF. In DNA form, the CDR3 reads TGTGCCAGCAGCCCAGGCAGGGCCTACGAGCAGTACTTC.

This clone has a count of ten or more. The V gene is TRBV18, the J gene TRBJ1-3; 9 nucleotides line up with TRBD1. V lost 3 bases to trimming and J lost 4 bases; unmatched junction nucleotides: 1. Germline V gene data show CDR1 as KGHSH and CDR2 as LQKENI. The CDR3 length is 14 residues. The CDR3 is CASSPGQGGNTIYF. CDR3 nucleotide sequence: TGTGCCAGCTCACCGGGACAGGGAGGAAACACCATATATTTT.

This chain links TRBV3-1 (or the pseudogene TRBV3-2) with TRBJ1-5, with D hard to call. The germline V gene encodes CDR1 LGHDT and CDR2 YNNKEL (reference sequence). The CDR3 is 14 residues long. The ends were cut back, 4 bases at V and 8 bases at J, with 15 bases in the middle. The CDR3 bases are TGTGCCAGCAGCCCCGCCGGGATTTTTGAGCCCCAGCATTTT. Translation: CASSPAGIFEPQHF.

The chain is built from TRBV4-2 and TRBJ2-7; a possible D gene is TRBD2 (7 bases). This CDR3 is built from 16 residues. Between the trimmed V and J ends, which lost 2 bases and 6 bases, there was a span of 20 bases. The germline V gene has CDR1 LGHNA and CDR2 YNFKEQ. CDR3 sequence: CASSQTAVGGRVEQYF. The CDR3 DNA reads TGTGCCAGCAGCCAAACCGCCGTGGGGGGGCGCGTCGAGCAGTACTTC.

V and J are TRBV24-1 and TRBJ2-3, with a tentative D call TRBD2 (6 bases). V lost 0 bases and J lost 3, with 12 bases in between. Germline CDR1 KGHDR, CDR2 SFDVKD. The CDR3 sequence is 16 residues long. CDR3 nucleotides: TGTGCCACCAGTGATTTGCGGAGGGATCCTACAGATACGCAGTATTTT. Translated, it gives CATSDLRRDPTDTQYF.

CDR3 sequence (DNA): TGTGCCAGCTCACCGTACGGGACATTCGGGGAGCAGTACTTC. It translates to CASSPYGTFGEQYF. The chain links TRBV18 to TRBJ2-7; the D gene is possibly TRBD1 (6 bases). The V gene lost 3 bases and the J gene lost 7 bases, with 16 bases spanning the gap. Per germline, CDR1 KGHSH and CDR2 LQKENI. There are 14 residues in the CDR3.

The J gene is TRBJ2-5, the V gene TRBV6-5; the match to TRBD1 covers 10 bases. The CDR3 loop spans 14 amino acids. Germline CDR1 reads MNHEY; CDR2 reads SVGAGI. The ends lost 5 bases at V and 5 bases at J; junction bases unmatched: 5. The CDR3, as DNA: TGTGCCAGCAGTCGGGACAGGGGAAGGGAGACCCAGTACTTC. Its protein product is CASSRDRGRETQYF.

The chain employs TRBV7-9 and TRBJ1-5; D is unclear. This CDR3 comprises 14 residues. Germline CDR1 is SEHNR and CDR2 is FQNEAQ (reference sequence). V lost 1 base and J 4 bases, leaving 8 bases between the germline ends. The CDR3 loop reads CASSLGPGNQPQHF. The CDR3 DNA follows: TGTGCCAGCAGCTTAGGGCCCGGGAATCAGCCCCAGCATTTT.

The V gene is TRBV27, the J gene TRBJ2-2; 10 bases are a match to TRBD2. The CDR3 covers 14 residues. V gave up 11 bases and J gave up 7 bases; unmatched junction bases: 10. The germline V gene has CDR1 MNHEY and CDR2 SMNVEV (reference sequence). The CDR3 region has the DNA TGTGCCTCCAGCGGGAGGGCCGTATTCGGGGAGCTGTTTTTT. Its protein product is CASSGRAVFGELFF.

The chain has TRBV5-4 and TRBJ2-3; TRBD2 agrees at 7 bases. V was pared by 3 bases and J by 5 bases, with 3 bases of the junction left unmatched. The CDR3 is made up of 13 amino acids. CDR1 is SGHNT, CDR2 YYREEE, per germline (reference sequence). The CDR3 coding sequence is TGTGCCAGCAGCTCAGGACTAGGAGATACGCAGTATTTT. Its protein is CASSSGLGDTQYF. Full variable domain (missing parts from reference TRBV5-4 and TRBJ2-3): ETGVTQSPTHLIKTRGQQVTLRCSSQSGHNTVSWYQQALGQGPQFIFQYYREEENGRGNFPPRFSGLQFPNYSSELNVNALELDDSALYLCASSSGLGDTQYFGPGTRLTVL.

V is TRBV6-5 and J is TRBJ1-5, with a possible D match to TRBD1 (5 bases). Trimming took off 8 bases at V and 7 bases at J, with 18 bases between the two ends. In germline, CDR1 is MNHEY, CDR2 SVGAGI. There are 14 residues in the CDR3. The CDR3 DNA is TGTGCCAGCGGAAACACAGGTGTGAGGCAGCCCCAGCATTTT. Translating it yields CASGNTGVRQPQHF.

V gene TRBV19 combines with J gene TRBJ1-5; the D is unclear. The germline V gene has CDR1 LNHDA and CDR2 SQIVND (reference sequence). V lost 9 bases and J lost 6, with 6 bases in between. The CDR3 spans 10 residues. CDR3 region: CASYSQPQHF. In nucleotides, the CDR3 is TGTGCCAGCTATAGTCAGCCCCAGCATTTT.

The chain combines TRBV27 with TRBJ1-6; no firm D call. The V gene lost 5 bases and the J gene lost 6 bases, with 11 bases spanning the gap. The CDR3 contains 14 residues. CDR1 and CDR2 (germline): MNHEY, SMNVEV (reference sequence). This chain's CDR3 is CASSPLTGNSPLHF. CDR3 in DNA: TGTGCCAGCAGTCCCCTAACTGGTAATTCACCCCTCCACTTT.